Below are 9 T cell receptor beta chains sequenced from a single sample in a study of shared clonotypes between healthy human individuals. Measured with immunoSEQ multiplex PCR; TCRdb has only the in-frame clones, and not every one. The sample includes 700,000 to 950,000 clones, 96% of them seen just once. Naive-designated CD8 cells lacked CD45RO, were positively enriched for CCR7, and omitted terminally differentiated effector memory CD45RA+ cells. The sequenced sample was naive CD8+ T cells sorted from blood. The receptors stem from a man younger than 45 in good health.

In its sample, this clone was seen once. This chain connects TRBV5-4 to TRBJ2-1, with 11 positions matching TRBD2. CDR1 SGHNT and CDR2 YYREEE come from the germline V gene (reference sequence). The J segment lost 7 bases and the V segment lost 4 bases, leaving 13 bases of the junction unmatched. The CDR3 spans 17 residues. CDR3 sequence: CASSPPLIAGGLNEQFF. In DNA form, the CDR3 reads TGTGCCAGCAGCCCACCCCTCATAGCGGGAGGGTTAAATGAGCAGTTCTTC.

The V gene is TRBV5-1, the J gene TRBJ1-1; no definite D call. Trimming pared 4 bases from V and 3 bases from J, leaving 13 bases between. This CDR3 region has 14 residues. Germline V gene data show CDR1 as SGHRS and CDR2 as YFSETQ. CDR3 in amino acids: CASSEPGDYTEAFF. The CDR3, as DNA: TGCGCCAGCAGCGAACCGGGAGATTACACTGAAGCTTTCTTT.

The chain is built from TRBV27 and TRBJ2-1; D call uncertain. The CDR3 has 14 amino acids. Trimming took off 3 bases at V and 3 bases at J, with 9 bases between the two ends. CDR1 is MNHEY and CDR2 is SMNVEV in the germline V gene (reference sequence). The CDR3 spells CASSLLGIYNEQFF. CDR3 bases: TGTGCCAGCAGTTTGTTAGGGATCTACAATGAGCAGTTCTTC.

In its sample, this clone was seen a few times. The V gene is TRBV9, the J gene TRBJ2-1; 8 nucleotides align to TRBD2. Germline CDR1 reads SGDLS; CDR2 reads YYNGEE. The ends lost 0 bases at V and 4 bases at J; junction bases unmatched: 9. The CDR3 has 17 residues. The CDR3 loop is CASSVGYAGGGYNEQFF. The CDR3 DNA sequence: TGTGCCAGCAGCGTAGGGTACGCGGGAGGAGGATACAATGAGCAGTTCTTC.

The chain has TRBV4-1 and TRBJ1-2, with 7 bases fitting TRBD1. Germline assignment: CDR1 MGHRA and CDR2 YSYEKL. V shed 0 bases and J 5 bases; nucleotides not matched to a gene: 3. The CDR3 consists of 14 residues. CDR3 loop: CASSQETGRYGYTF. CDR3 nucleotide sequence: TGCGCCAGCAGCCAAGAGACAGGGAGGTATGGCTACACCTTC.

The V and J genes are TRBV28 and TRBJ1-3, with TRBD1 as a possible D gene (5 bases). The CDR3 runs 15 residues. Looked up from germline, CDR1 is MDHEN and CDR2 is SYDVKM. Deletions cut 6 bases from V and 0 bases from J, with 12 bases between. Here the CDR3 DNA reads TGTGCCAGCAGCCGGACACTCCGCTCTGGAAACACCATATATTTT. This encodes CASSRTLRSGNTIYF. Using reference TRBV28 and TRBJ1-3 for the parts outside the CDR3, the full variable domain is DVKVTQSSRYLVKRTGEKVFLECVQDMDHENMFWYRQDPGLGLRLIYFSYDVKMKEKGDIPEGYSVSREKKERFSLILESASTNQTSMYLCASSRTLRSGNTIYFGEGSWLTVV.

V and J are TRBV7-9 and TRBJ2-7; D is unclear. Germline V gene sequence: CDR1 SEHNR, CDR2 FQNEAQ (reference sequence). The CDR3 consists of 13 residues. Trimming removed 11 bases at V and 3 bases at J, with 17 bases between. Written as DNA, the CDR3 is TGTGCCGGGATGGCCCCACCCGACTACGAGCAGTACTTC. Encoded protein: CAGMAPPDYEQYF.

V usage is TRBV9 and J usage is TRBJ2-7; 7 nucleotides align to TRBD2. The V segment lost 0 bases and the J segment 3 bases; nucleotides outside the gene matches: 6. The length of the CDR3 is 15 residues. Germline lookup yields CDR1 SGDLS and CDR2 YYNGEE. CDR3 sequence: CASSVGLAVNYEQYF. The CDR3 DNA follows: TGTGCCAGCAGCGTAGGTCTAGCGGTAAACTACGAGCAGTACTTC.

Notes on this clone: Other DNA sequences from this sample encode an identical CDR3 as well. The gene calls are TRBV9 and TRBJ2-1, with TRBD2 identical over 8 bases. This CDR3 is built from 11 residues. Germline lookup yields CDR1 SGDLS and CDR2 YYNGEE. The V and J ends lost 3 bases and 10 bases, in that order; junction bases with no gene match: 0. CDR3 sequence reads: CASSGGGEQFF. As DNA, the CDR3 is TGTGCCAGCAGCGGCGGGGGGGAGCAGTTCTTC.